Listed below are T cell receptor beta chains from one sample, sequenced in a study of blood T cell repertoires in COVID-19. Sequencing used immunoSEQ multiplex PCR; TCRdb keeps in-frame clones, though not all of them. This sample has under 250,000 clones; 89% occur once, and the top ten carry under 7.5%. Specimen: peripheral blood. Receptor source: a man between 60 and 75 years old who had recovered from COVID-19. Each CDR3 is given with its conserved first and last residue. D genes are given only for firm matches. Clone size is not always given. Where it is, it says once, few, many or a class for expanded clones.

DNA: TGCGCCAGCAGCCAAGATGAAACAAGCTCCTACAATGAGCAGTTCTTC
CDR3: CASSQDETSSYNEQFF
J: TRBJ2-1
D: NA
V: TRBV4-1
size: NA

DNA: TGTGCCAGCAGGGGCGTCGAGCATCTCTACGAGCAGTACTTC
CDR3: CASRGVEHLYEQYF
J: TRBJ2-7
D: NA
V: TRBV28
size: NA

DNA: TGTGCCAGCAGACCTAAGCGGGGGCCCTCCTACGAGCAGTACTTC
CDR3: CASRPKRGPSYEQYF
J: TRBJ2-7
D: TRBD2
V: TRBV2
size: NA

DNA: TGCGCCAGCAGCTTGGGAACAGGGTTCAGAGATACGCAGTATTTT
CDR3: CASSLGTGFRDTQYF
J: TRBJ2-3
D: NA
V: TRBV5-1
size: NA

DNA: TGTGCCAGAGAGGCGGGAGAAGAGACCCAGTACTTC
CDR3: CAREAGEETQYF
J: TRBJ2-5
D: NA
V: TRBV7-5
size: once

DNA: TGTGCCAGCAGCCCCCTAGGGGTTAGCAATAATTCACCCCTCCACTTT
CDR3: CASSPLGVSNNSPLHF
J: TRBJ1-6
D: NA
V: TRBV11-2
size: NA

DNA: TGTGCCAGCAGCCACAGGGACTATAATTCACCCCTCCACTTT
CDR3: CASSHRDYNSPLHF
J: TRBJ1-6
D: NA
V: TRBV11-2
size: NA

DNA: TGCGCCAGCAGGGAACTAGCGGGGGACCAAGAGACCCAGTACTTC
CDR3: CASRELAGDQETQYF
J: TRBJ2-5
D: TRBD2
V: TRBV5-1
size: few

DNA: TGTGCTAGCAGCTTAGCGGGCGGGTATGAGCAGTTCTTC
CDR3: CASSLAGGYEQFF
J: TRBJ2-1
D: TRBD2
V: TRBV7-7
size: NA

DNA: TGCGCCAGCAGCCAAGATGCGCTAGCGGGGGTGGGAGATACGCAGTATTTT
CDR3: CASSQDALAGVGDTQYF
J: TRBJ2-3
D: TRBD2
V: TRBV4-3
size: NA

DNA: TGTGCCAGTAGTAAGACAGCAGATAACTGGTACCAAGAGACCCAGTACTTC
CDR3: CASSKTADNWYQETQYF
J: TRBJ2-5
D: NA
V: TRBV19
size: NA

DNA: TGTGCCAGCAGCGTACAGGCTCTAGATACGCAGTATTTT
CDR3: CASSVQALDTQYF
J: TRBJ2-3
D: NA
V: TRBV9
size: NA

DNA: TGTGCCAGCAGCCAAGATCTTGGCCGTCCTCCCTACGAGCAGTACTTC
CDR3: CASSQDLGRPPYEQYF
J: TRBJ2-7
D: NA
V: TRBV3-1/TRBV3-2
size: NA

DNA: TGTGCCAGTAGTACAGGGGGCACGAAGACCCAGTACTTC
CDR3: CASSTGGTKTQYF
J: TRBJ2-5
D: TRBD1
V: TRBV19
size: NA

DNA: TGTGCCAGCAGCCAAGATTGGGGCAGAGATTCACCCCTCCACTTT
CDR3: CASSQDWGRDSPLHF
J: TRBJ1-6
D: NA
V: TRBV4-2
size: NA

DNA: TGTGCCAGCAGTGAAGGGAAAGGGGGAAGAGCTAATGAAAAACTGTTTTTT
CDR3: CASSEGKGGRANEKLFF
J: TRBJ1-4
D: NA
V: TRBV6-1
size: NA

DNA: TGCGCCAGCAGCCTGACGGACTACTATGGCTACACCTTC
CDR3: CASSLTDYYGYTF
J: TRBJ1-2
D: NA
V: TRBV5-1
size: NA

DNA: TGCGCCAGCAGTCAAGGCGGGGCAGGGAACACTGAAGCTTTCTTT
CDR3: CASSQGGAGNTEAFF
J: TRBJ1-1
D: NA
V: TRBV23-1
size: NA

DNA: TGTGCCAGCAGTTCTTCAGCGCGCGCTGAAGCTTTCTTT
CDR3: CASSSSARAEAFF
J: TRBJ1-1
D: NA
V: TRBV28
size: NA

DNA: TGTGCCAGCAGCTTCTACCGGGTCCTGAACACCGGGGAGCTGTTTTTT
CDR3: CASSFYRVLNTGELFF
J: TRBJ2-2
D: NA
V: TRBV5-6
size: NA

DNA: TGTGCCAGCAGCCGAGACAGGGGGAACAATCAGCCCCAGCATTTT
CDR3: CASSRDRGNNQPQHF
J: TRBJ1-5
D: TRBD1
V: TRBV7-8
size: NA

DNA: TGTGCCAGCAGCTTAGGCGCAGGGTACGGCTATGGCTACACCTTC
CDR3: CASSLGAGYGYGYTF
J: TRBJ1-2
D: NA
V: TRBV13
size: NA

DNA: TGTGCCAGCAGCTTAGGCGGGGGGGTCACAGATACGCAGTATTTT
CDR3: CASSLGGGVTDTQYF
J: TRBJ2-3
D: TRBD2
V: TRBV7-3
size: NA

DNA: TGTGCCAGCAGGGGTTCCGGGACAGGGTCCTACGAGCAGTACTTC
CDR3: CASRGSGTGSYEQYF
J: TRBJ2-7
D: TRBD1
V: TRBV6-5
size: NA

DNA: TGTGCCAGCAGCGTAGATGGTTTGGCAGGGGGCCGTGCAGATACGCAGTATTTT
CDR3: CASSVDGLAGGRADTQYF
J: TRBJ2-3
D: TRBD1
V: TRBV9
size: NA

DNA: TGTGCCAGCAGCTTTTGGGACAGGGGTGGCAATGAGCAGTTCTTC
CDR3: CASSFWDRGGNEQFF
J: TRBJ2-1
D: TRBD1
V: TRBV5-6
size: NA

DNA: TGTGCCAGCAGTTGGACAGGGGCCTTCAATCAGCCCCAGCATTTT
CDR3: CASSWTGAFNQPQHF
J: TRBJ1-5
D: TRBD1
V: TRBV28
size: NA

DNA: TGTGCCAGCAGTAGGACAGGGGTCACTGAAGCTTTCTTT
CDR3: CASSRTGVTEAFF
J: TRBJ1-1
D: TRBD1
V: TRBV12-3/TRBV12-4
size: once

DNA: TGTGCCAGCTCACGGCAGGGCCCCTCTGGGGCCAACGTCCTGACTTTC
CDR3: CASSRQGPSGANVLTF
J: TRBJ2-6
D: NA
V: TRBV18
size: once

DNA: TGTGCCAGCAGTCGGCAGGGTATCCCCTACAATGAGCAGTTCTTC
CDR3: CASSRQGIPYNEQFF
J: TRBJ2-1
D: NA
V: TRBV5-8
size: NA

DNA: TGTGCCAGCAGCGCCGGTGACAGGGTGAACACTGAAGCTTTCTTT
CDR3: CASSAGDRVNTEAFF
J: TRBJ1-1
D: TRBD1
V: TRBV5-6
size: NA

DNA: TGTGCCAGCAGCTCGGGACAGGGGAACCAAGAGACCCAGTACTTC
CDR3: CASSSGQGNQETQYF
J: TRBJ2-5
D: TRBD1
V: TRBV11-3
size: NA

DNA: TGTGCCAGCAGCCACACAGGGGGATACTATGGCTACACCTTC
CDR3: CASSHTGGYYGYTF
J: TRBJ1-2
D: TRBD1
V: TRBV3-1/TRBV3-2
size: NA

DNA: TGTGCCAGCAGTTTACAGGGGGCCGGGGGTCAGCCCCAGCATTTT
CDR3: CASSLQGAGGQPQHF
J: TRBJ1-5
D: TRBD1
V: TRBV7-2
size: NA

DNA: TGTGCCAGTAGTATAACTAGCGGGAGTCCCACAGATACGCAGTATTTT
CDR3: CASSITSGSPTDTQYF
J: TRBJ2-3
D: TRBD2
V: TRBV19
size: once

DNA: TGTGCCAGCACTCGGAGAAGCAGGGGCTACGAGCAGTACTTC
CDR3: CASTRRSRGYEQYF
J: TRBJ2-7
D: NA
V: TRBV21-1
size: NA

DNA: TGTGCCAGCAGCCCCAGGGGAACCATGAACACTGAAGCTTTCTTT
CDR3: CASSPRGTMNTEAFF
J: TRBJ1-1
D: NA
V: TRBV7-3
size: NA

DNA: TGTGCCAGCAGCCGAGGGACTAGCGTTGAAGAGACCCAGTACTTC
CDR3: CASSRGTSVEETQYF
J: TRBJ2-5
D: TRBD2
V: TRBV9
size: NA

DNA: TGTGCCAGCTCACCAACCGCGACATGGATCAATGGCTACACCTTC
CDR3: CASSPTATWINGYTF
J: TRBJ1-2
D: NA
V: TRBV18
size: NA

DNA: TGTGCCAGCTCAACCACGGCAGGGGGCGCCGGCACTGAAGCTTTCTTT
CDR3: CASSTTAGGAGTEAFF
J: TRBJ1-1
D: TRBD1
V: TRBV18
size: NA

DNA: TGCGCCAGCAGCTGGCAACCAGGACAGGGTAACAATTCACCCCTCCACTTT
CDR3: CASSWQPGQGNNSPLHF
J: TRBJ1-6
D: TRBD1
V: TRBV5-1
size: once

DNA: TGTGCCAGCAGCGTTACTAGCGGGGGGGCACGAGATACGCAGTATTTT
CDR3: CASSVTSGGARDTQYF
J: TRBJ2-3
D: TRBD2
V: TRBV9
size: once

DNA: TGTGCCAGCAGCCCATGGACGGGGGGCCTTTATATAGGCTACACCTTC
CDR3: CASSPWTGGLYIGYTF
J: TRBJ1-2
D: NA
V: TRBV14
size: NA

DNA: TGTGCCAGCAGCGGCCACAGGGGACCTAATTCACCCCTCCACTTT
CDR3: CASSGHRGPNSPLHF
J: TRBJ1-6
D: TRBD1
V: TRBV5-8
size: NA